This TCR beta chain derives from a study of blood T cell repertoires in COVID-19. Turning to the study itself: Researchers got acute and convalescent COVID-19 samples from the United States, Italy and Spain.

The sample holds a few counts of this clone. Other DNA sequences in the same sample also yield this CDR3. The germline V and J ends were trimmed by 7 bases and 6 bases, with 9 bases remaining between them. Germline V gene lookup returns CDR1 DFQATT and CDR2 SNEGSKA (reference sequence). The CDR3 runs to 10 residues. Authors' processing steps: Nucleated cell counts were estimated from reference gene primer amplification. The method was immunoSEQ multiplex PCR; TCRdb's version includes in-frame clones alone and lacks a portion of them. V, J and clone size are those of that table, while D and trimming were read from the DNA. There are 200,000 to 250,000 clones in the sample; approximately 84% occur only once, and under 10% lies in the top ten. While infection was still active, Seattle patients were enrolled and then followed longitudinally.

The chain links TRBV20-1 to TRBJ1-2; maybe TRBD1 (5 bases). The sequence came from a woman older than 75 with COVID-19, enrolled during active disease. The sequencing input was peripheral blood. As DNA, the CDR3 is TGCAGTGTAGGGGTCGATGGCTACACCTTC. Translated: CSVGVDGYTF.